These T cell receptor beta chains were read from a single sample in a study of cytomegalovirus exposure and HLA in healthy donors. Here immunoSEQ multiplex PCR was the method, and the copy in TCRdb shows in-frame clones only, minus some. The sample carries some 150,000 clones, approximately 87% recorded once. Sequencing was performed on PBMCs. The receptors derive from a woman aged 25 to 45 in good health and CMV-seronegative. CDR3s include the opening cysteine and the closing phenylalanine or tryptophan. D genes are given only for firm matches. Some rows have no size entry. The others give once, few or many, or a class for an expanded clone.

v_call	j_call	clone_size	d_call	cdr3_aa	cdr3_nt
TRBV7-9	TRBJ1-2	-	TRBD1	CSSSRGRGHYTF	TGTTCCAGCAGCCGCGGGAGGGGGCACTACACCTTC
TRBV5-1	TRBJ1-2	-	TRBD1	CASSEGQNLHYGYTF	TGCGCCAGCAGCGAGGGACAGAACTTACACTATGGCTACACCTTC
TRBV19	TRBJ2-3	-	-	CASGQFLSTDTQYF	TGTGCCAGCGGACAGTTTCTTAGCACAGATACGCAGTATTTT
TRBV6-6	TRBJ1-5	-	-	CASSPPTGSNQPQHF	TGTGCCAGCAGTCCGCCGACAGGTAGCAATCAGCCCCAGCATTTT
TRBV28	TRBJ2-6	-	TRBD2	CASSSGRATRVGANVLTF	TGTGCCAGCAGTTCGGGGAGGGCAACAAGAGTTGGGGCCAACGTCCTGACTTTC
TRBV5-1	TRBJ2-3	-	TRBD2	CASSLISGEPYTQYF	TGCGCCAGCAGCTTGATTAGCGGGGAACCTTATACGCAGTATTTT
TRBV7-6	TRBJ2-1	-	-	CASSLTTAGGTNEQFF	TGTGCCAGCAGCTTAACCACAGCAGGGGGGACGAATGAGCAGTTCTTC
TRBV28	TRBJ2-7	few	TRBD2	CASSLLGLAYEQYF	TGTGCCAGCAGTTTATTAGGACTAGCCTACGAGCAGTACTTC
TRBV6-4	TRBJ2-1	-	TRBD2	CASSDLAGSSYNEQFF	TGTGCCAGCAGTGACCTAGCGGGGAGCTCCTACAATGAGCAGTTCTTC
TRBV13	TRBJ2-7	-	-	CASSLSPGASYEQYF	TGTGCCAGCAGCTTATCTCCGGGAGCCTCCTACGAGCAGTACTTC
TRBV28	TRBJ2-3	-	-	CASSLGRPSTDTQYF	TGTGCCAGCAGTTTGGGCAGACCTAGCACAGATACGCAGTATTTT
TRBV6-1	TRBJ2-5	many	TRBD2	CASSELAGGQETQYF	TGTGCCAGCAGTGAACTAGCGGGGGGGCAAGAGACCCAGTACTTC
TRBV4-1	TRBJ2-1	-	TRBD1	CASTQGGQGAGNEQFF	TGCGCCAGCACCCAAGGGGGGCAGGGGGCAGGCAATGAGCAGTTCTTC
TRBV4-2	TRBJ2-1	-	TRBD2	CASSRLGTSGLYNEQFF	TGTGCCAGCAGCCGACTTGGGACTAGCGGTTTATACAATGAGCAGTTCTTC
TRBV7-9	TRBJ1-1	-	TRBD1	CASSFGTVVAEAFF	TGTGCCAGCAGCTTTGGGACAGTGGTCGCTGAAGCTTTCTTT
TRBV30	TRBJ2-1	-	-	CAWMGGNEQFF	TGTGCCTGGATGGGGGGCAATGAGCAGTTCTTC
TRBV9	TRBJ2-1	-	TRBD2	CASSVTSGGRYEQFF	TGTGCCAGCAGCGTCACTAGCGGGGGGCGATATGAGCAGTTCTTC
TRBV21-1	TRBJ2-2	once	-	CASSKARDRGKRLGMNTGELFF	TGTGCCAGCAGCAAAGCCAGGGACAGGGGGAAACGACTAGGGATGAACACCGGGGAGCTGTTTTTT
TRBV19	TRBJ1-1	-	-	CASSSVGAVSEAFF	TGTGCCAGTAGTTCGGTGGGCGCCGTGTCTGAAGCTTTCTTT
TRBV6-5	TRBJ1-2	-	-	CASSYEGLSRVGYTF	TGTGCCAGCAGTTACGAGGGACTATCAAGGGTGGGCTACACCTTC
TRBV6-6	TRBJ2-5	-	TRBD2	CASSHSGGARETQYF	TGTGCCAGCAGCCACAGCGGGGGGGCCCGTGAGACCCAGTACTTC
TRBV5-1	TRBJ2-1	-	TRBD2	CASSLSGGHYNEQFF	TGCGCCAGCAGCTTGAGCGGGGGCCACTACAATGAGCAGTTCTTC
TRBV19	TRBJ2-3	-	-	CASTLGASGTDTQYF	TGTGCCAGTACCCTCGGGGCTAGCGGCACAGATACGCAGTATTTT
TRBV19	TRBJ2-2	-	TRBD1	CASSTGHRGSGELFF	TGTGCCAGTAGTACCGGACACAGGGGGTCCGGGGAGCTGTTTTTT
TRBV6-4	TRBJ2-5	-	TRBD1	CASSETGGGQETQYF	TGTGCCAGCAGTGAGACAGGGGGAGGGCAAGAGACCCAGTACTTC
TRBV11-2	TRBJ2-5	-	-	CASSREQGRQETQYF	TGTGCCAGCAGCCGAGAACAGGGAAGGCAAGAGACCCAGTACTTC
TRBV27	TRBJ1-2	-	TRBD1	CASSPGTGVGYTF	TGTGCCAGCAGCCCCGGGACAGGGGTCGGCTACACCTTC
TRBV5-1	TRBJ2-1	-	-	CASSLRTSDNEQFF	TGCGCCAGCAGCTTGAGGACTTCAGACAATGAGCAGTTCTTC
TRBV10-3	TRBJ2-2	-	TRBD2	CAISPGLAGGLNTGELFF	TGTGCCATCAGTCCTGGACTAGCGGGGGGGCTAAACACCGGGGAGCTGTTTTTT
TRBV5-1	TRBJ2-1	once	-	CASSFRQVTYNEQFF	TGCGCCAGCAGCTTTCGGCAGGTTACCTACAATGAGCAGTTCTTC
TRBV28	TRBJ2-7	-	-	CASSDQGRVPYEQYF	TGTGCCAGCAGTGACCAGGGTAGGGTCCCCTACGAGCAGTACTTC
TRBV2	TRBJ2-7	-	-	CASTKDFSYEQYF	TGTGCCAGCACAAAGGACTTTTCCTACGAGCAGTACTTC
TRBV10-3	TRBJ1-1	once	TRBD1	CAISDGQGGTEAFF	TGTGCCATCAGTGACGGACAGGGAGGAACTGAAGCTTTCTTT
TRBV7-2	TRBJ2-5	-	TRBD2	CASSIRTSRETQYF	TGTGCCAGCAGCATCCGGACTAGCCGGGAGACCCAGTACTTC
TRBV7-9	TRBJ2-7	few	TRBD1	CASSVTGDSYEQYF	TGTGCCAGCAGCGTTACAGGGGATTCCTACGAGCAGTACTTC
TRBV7-8	TRBJ2-7	-	TRBD1	CASSRSWDRGSYEQYF	TGTGCCAGCAGCCGTAGTTGGGACAGGGGATCCTACGAGCAGTACTTC
TRBV6-1	TRBJ2-7	-	TRBD2	CASSWASGASYEQYF	TGTGCCAGCAGTTGGGCTAGCGGGGCCTCCTACGAGCAGTACTTC
TRBV30	TRBJ2-7	once	TRBD2	CAWSEGPGTSGFSYF	TGTGCCTGGAGTGAGGGCCCCGGGACTAGCGGGTTCTCCTACTTC
TRBV28	TRBJ2-5	-	-	CASSPRVTQETQYF	TGTGCCAGCAGTCCCAGGGTGACCCAAGAGACCCAGTACTTC
TRBV30	TRBJ2-7	once	-	CAWSSQGTHEQYF	TGTGCCTGGAGTTCCCAGGGGACCCACGAGCAGTACTTC
TRBV13	TRBJ2-7	-	TRBD2	CASSPLAGAGEQYF	TGTGCCAGCAGCCCCCTAGCGGGAGCGGGGGAGCAGTACTTC
TRBV14	TRBJ1-2	-	TRBD1	CASSQELPDRIYGYTF	TGTGCCAGCAGCCAAGAATTACCGGACAGGATCTATGGCTACACCTTC